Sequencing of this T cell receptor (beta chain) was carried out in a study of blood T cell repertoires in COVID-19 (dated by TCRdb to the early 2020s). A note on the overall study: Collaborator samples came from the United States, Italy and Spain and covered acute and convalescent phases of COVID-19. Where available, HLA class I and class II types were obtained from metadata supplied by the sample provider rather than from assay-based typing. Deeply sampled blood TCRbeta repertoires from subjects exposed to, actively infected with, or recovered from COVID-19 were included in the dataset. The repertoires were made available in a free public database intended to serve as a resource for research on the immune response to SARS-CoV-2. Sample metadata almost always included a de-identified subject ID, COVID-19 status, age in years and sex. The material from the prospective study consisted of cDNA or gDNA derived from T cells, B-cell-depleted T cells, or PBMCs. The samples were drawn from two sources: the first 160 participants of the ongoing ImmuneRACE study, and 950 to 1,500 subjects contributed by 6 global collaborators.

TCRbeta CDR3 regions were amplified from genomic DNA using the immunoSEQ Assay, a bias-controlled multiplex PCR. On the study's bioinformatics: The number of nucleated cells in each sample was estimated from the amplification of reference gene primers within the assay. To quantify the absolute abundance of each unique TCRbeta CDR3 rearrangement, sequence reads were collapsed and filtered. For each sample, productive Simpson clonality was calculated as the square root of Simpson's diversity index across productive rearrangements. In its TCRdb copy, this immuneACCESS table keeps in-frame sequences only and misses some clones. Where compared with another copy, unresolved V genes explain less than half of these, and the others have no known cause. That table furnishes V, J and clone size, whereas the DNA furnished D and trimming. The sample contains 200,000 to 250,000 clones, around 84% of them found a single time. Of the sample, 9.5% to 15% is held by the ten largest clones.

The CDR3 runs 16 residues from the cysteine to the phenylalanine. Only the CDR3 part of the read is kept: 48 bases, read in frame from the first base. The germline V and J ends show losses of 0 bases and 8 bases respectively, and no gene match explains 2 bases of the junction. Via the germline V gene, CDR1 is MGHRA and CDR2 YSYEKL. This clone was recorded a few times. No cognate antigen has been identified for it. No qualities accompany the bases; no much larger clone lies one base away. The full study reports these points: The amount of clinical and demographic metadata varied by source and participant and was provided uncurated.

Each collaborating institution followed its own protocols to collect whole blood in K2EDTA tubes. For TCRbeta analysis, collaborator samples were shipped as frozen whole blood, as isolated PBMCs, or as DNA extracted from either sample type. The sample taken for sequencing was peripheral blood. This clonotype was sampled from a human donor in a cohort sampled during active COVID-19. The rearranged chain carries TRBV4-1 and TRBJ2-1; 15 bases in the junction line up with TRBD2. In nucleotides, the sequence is TGCGCCAGCAGCCAAGAAGGACTAGCGGGAGGGTATGAGCAGTTCTTC. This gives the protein CASSQEGLAGGYEQFF.